The TCR beta chain under discussion was sequenced for a study of blood T cells in healthy people across ages. The sample holds a few counts of this clonotype. The CDR3 consists of 14 residues. V dropped 4 bases and J dropped 1 base, with 8 bases sitting between them. Primed by a sample-barcoded 5' primer and a J-beta primer mix, a second PCR proceeded for about 6 to 11 cycles. Each TCR beta cDNA got a 12-nucleotide random molecular identifier. There were at least 3 million CDR3-containing paired-end reads obtained from each sample. TCRdb re-called the 5' RACE reads with MiXCR, one entry per CDR3 protein. The sample carries over 950,000 distinct CDR3 sequences, around two fifths recorded once.

This TCR was sampled from a young man in good health. The V and J genes are TRBV12-3 or TRBV12-4 and TRBJ2-4; D is possibly TRBD1 or TRBD2 (5 bases each). The sequenced sample was blood. Here the CDR3 DNA reads TGTGCCAGCAGTTCCAGGGAGGCCAAAAACATTCAGTACTTC. Translating it yields CASSSREAKNIQYF.